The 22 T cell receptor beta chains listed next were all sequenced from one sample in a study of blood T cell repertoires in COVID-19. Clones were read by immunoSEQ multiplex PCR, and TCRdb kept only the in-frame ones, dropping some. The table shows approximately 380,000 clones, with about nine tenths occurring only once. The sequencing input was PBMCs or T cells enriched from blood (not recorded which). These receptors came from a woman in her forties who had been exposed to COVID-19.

The CDR3 reads CASSVASQGPQETQYF. CDR3 nucleotide sequence: TGTGCCAGCAGCGTAGCGAGTCAGGGCCCACAAGAGACCCAGTACTTC. V is TRBV9 and J is TRBJ2-5; tentative D call: TRBD1 (5 bases). The CDR3 extends over 16 amino acids. Trimming removed 0 bases from V and 2 bases from J, with 14 bases in between. Germline CDR1 SGDLS, CDR2 YYNGEE.

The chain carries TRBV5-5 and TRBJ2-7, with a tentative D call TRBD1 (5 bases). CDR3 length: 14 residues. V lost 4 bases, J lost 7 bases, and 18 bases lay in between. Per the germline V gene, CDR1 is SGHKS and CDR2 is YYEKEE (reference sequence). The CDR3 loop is CASSLQVGSWEQYF. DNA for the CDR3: TGTGCCAGCAGCCTACAGGTGGGCTCTTGGGAGCAGTACTTC.

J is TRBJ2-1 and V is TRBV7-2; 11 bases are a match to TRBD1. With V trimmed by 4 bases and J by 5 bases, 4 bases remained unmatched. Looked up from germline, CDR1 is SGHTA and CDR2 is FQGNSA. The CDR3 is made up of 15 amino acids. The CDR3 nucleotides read TGTGCCAGCAGCTCGGACAGGGGGCTAGACAATGAGCAGTTCTTC. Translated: CASSSDRGLDNEQFF.

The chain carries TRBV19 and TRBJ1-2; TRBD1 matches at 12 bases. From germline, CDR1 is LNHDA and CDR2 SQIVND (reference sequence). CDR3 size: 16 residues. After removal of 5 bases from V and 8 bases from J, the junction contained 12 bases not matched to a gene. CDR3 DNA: TGTGCCAGTAGTGCAATCCTGGGACAGGGGGCCGGCGGCTACACCTTC. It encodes CASSAILGQGAGGYTF.

CDR3: CASSITGFFEQYF. The CDR3 coding sequence is TGTGCCAGTAGTATTACAGGGTTCTTTGAGCAGTACTTC. The chain couples TRBV19 to TRBJ2-7, with a tentative D call TRBD1 (6 bases). The V end was cut by 3 bases, the J end by 7 bases, with 13 bases between. From germline, CDR1 is LNHDA and CDR2 SQIVND (reference sequence). The CDR3 totals 13 residues.

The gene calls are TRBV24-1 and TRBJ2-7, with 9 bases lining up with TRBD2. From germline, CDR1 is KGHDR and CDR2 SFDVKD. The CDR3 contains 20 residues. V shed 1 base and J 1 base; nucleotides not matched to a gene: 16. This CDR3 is CATSDLLAVREREESYEQYF. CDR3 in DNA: TGTGCCACCAGTGATTTATTGGCTGTAAGGGAGCGGGAGGAGTCCTACGAGCAGTACTTC.

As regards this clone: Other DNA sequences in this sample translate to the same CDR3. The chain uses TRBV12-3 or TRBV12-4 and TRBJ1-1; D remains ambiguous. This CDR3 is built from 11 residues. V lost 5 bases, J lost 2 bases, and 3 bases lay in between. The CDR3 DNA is TGTGCCAGCAGTCCAAACACTGAAGCTTTCTTT. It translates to CASSPNTEAFF.

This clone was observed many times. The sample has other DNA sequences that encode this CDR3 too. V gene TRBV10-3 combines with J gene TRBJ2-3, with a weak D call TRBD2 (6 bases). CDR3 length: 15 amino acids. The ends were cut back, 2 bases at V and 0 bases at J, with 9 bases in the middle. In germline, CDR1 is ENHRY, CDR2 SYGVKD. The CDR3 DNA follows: TGTGCCATCAGTGAGCCCGCGGGGAGCACAGATACGCAGTATTTT. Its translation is CAISEPAGSTDTQYF.

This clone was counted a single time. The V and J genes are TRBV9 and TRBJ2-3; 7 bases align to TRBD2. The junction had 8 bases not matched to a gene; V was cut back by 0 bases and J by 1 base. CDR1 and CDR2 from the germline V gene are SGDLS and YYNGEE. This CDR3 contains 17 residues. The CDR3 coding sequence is TGTGCCAGCAGCGTAGGCCCCAGCGGGGTTGGCACAGATACGCAGTATTTT. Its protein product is CASSVGPSGVGTDTQYF.

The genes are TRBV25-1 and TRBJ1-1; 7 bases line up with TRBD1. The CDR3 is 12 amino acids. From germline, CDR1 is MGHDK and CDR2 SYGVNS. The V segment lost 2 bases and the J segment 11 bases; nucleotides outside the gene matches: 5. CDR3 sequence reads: CASSEPGTVAFF. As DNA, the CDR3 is TGTGCCAGCAGTGAACCAGGGACAGTCGCTTTCTTT. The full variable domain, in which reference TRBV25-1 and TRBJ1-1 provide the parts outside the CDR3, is EADIYQTPRYLVIGTGKKITLECSQTMGHDKMYWYQQDPGMELHLIHYSYGVNSTEKGDLSSESTVSRIRTEHFPLTLESARPSHTSQYLCASSEPGTVAFFGQGTRLTVV.

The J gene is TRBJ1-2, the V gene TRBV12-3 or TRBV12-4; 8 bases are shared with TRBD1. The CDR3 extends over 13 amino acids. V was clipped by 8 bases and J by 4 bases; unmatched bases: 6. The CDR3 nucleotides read TGTGCCAGCGTCAGGCAGGGGGCCTATGGCTACACCTTC. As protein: CASVRQGAYGYTF.

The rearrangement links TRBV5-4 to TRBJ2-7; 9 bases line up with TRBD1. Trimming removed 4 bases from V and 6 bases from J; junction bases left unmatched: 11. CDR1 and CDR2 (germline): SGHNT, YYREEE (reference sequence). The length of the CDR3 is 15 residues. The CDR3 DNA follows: TGTGCCAGCAGCCAAGAGGGACAGGGCTGGTCCGAGCAGTACTTC. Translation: CASSQEGQGWSEQYF.

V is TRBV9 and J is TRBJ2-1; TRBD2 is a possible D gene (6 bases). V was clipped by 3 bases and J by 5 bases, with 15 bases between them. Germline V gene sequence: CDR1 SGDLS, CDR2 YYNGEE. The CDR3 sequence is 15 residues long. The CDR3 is CASSGSGSDHNEQFF. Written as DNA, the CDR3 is TGTGCCAGCAGCGGTAGCGGTTCGGACCACAATGAGCAGTTCTTC. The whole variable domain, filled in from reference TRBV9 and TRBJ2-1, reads DSGVTQTPKHLITATGQRVTLRCSPRSGDLSVYWYQQSLDQGLQFLIQYYNGEERAKGNILERFSAQQFPDLHSELNLSSLELGDSALYFCASSGSGSDHNEQFFGPGTRLTVL.

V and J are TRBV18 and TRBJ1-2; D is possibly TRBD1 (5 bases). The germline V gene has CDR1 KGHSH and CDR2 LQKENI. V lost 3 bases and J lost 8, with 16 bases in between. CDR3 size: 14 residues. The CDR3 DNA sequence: TGTGCCAGCTCACCCAAGGTGCAGGGCCGGGGCTACACCTTC. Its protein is CASSPKVQGRGYTF.

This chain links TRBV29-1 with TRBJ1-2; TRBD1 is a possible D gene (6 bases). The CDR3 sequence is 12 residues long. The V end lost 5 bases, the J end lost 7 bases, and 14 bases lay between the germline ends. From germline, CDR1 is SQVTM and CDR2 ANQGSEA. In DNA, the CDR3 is TGCAGCGTTTGGGGGGGCGAGAGTGGCTACACCTTC. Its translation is CSVWGGESGYTF. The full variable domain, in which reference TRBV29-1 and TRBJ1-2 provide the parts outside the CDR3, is SAVISQKPSRDICQRGTSLTIQCQVDSQVTMMFWYRQQPGQSLTLIATANQGSEATYESGFVIDKFPISRPNLTFSTLTVSNMSPEDSSIYLCSVWGGESGYTFGSGTRLTVV.

CDR3 sequence reads: CASSLAPAGGARGNTIYF. The CDR3 DNA is TGTGCCAGCAGCTTAGCCCCGGCGGGGGGGGCGAGGGGAAACACCATATATTTT. The chain uses TRBV7-2 and TRBJ1-3, with a weak D call TRBD1 (6 bases). V was clipped by 0 bases and J by 4 bases, with 19 bases between them. This CDR3 comprises 18 residues. Looked up from germline, CDR1 is SGHTA and CDR2 is FQGNSA.

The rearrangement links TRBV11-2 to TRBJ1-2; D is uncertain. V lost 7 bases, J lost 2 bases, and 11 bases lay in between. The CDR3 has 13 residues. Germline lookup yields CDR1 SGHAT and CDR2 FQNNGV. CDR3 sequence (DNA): TGTGCCAGCACCCGGACTGTCAACTATGGCTACACCTTC. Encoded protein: CASTRTVNYGYTF. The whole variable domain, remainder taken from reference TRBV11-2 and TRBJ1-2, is EAGVAQSPRYKIIEKRQSVAFWCNPISGHATLYWYQQILGQGPKLLIQFQNNGVVDDSQLPKDRFSAERLKGVDSTLKIQPAKLEDSAVYLCASTRTVNYGYTFGSGTRLTVV.

The DNA for the CDR3 is TGTGCCACCAGTGAGCCAGGGTTTCCCTATGGCTACACCTTC. Translating it yields CATSEPGFPYGYTF. The gene calls are TRBV24-1 and TRBJ1-2; perhaps TRBD1 as D (5 bases). V was cut by 4 bases and J by 4 bases, with 12 bases left in between. The CDR3 contains 14 residues. From germline, CDR1 is KGHDR and CDR2 SFDVKD.

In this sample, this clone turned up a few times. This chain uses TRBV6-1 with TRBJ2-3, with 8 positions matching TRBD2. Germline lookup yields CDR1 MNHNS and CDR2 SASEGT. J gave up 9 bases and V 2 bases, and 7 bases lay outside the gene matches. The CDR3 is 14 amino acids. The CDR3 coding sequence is TGTGCCAGCAGTGAACGACGGGAGGGACGCACGCAGTATTTT. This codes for CASSERREGRTQYF.

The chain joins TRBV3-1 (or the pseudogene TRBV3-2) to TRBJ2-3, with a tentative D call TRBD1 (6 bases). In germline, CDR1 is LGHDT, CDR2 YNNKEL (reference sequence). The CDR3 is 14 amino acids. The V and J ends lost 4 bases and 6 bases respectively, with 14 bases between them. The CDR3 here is CASSLSGGRDTQYF. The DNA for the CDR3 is TGTGCCAGCAGCCTAAGTGGGGGCCGGGATACGCAGTATTTT.

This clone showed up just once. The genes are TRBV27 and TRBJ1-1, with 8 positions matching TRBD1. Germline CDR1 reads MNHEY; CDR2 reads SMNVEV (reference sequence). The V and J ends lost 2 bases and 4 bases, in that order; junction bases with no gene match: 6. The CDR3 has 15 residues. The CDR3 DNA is TGTGCCAGCAGTTTAACAGGGGGAAGGAGCACTGAAGCTTTCTTT. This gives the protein CASSLTGGRSTEAFF.

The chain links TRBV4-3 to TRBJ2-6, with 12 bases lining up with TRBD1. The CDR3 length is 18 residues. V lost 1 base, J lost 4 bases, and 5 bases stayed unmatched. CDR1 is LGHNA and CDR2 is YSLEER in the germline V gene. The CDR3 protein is CASSQVGQGASGANVLTF. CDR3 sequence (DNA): TGCGCCAGCAGCCAAGTGGGACAGGGGGCAAGCGGGGCCAACGTCCTGACTTTC.